This T cell receptor beta chain was identified during a study of type 1 regulatory T cells. In regard to this clonotype: What it recognizes is unknown.

Germline CDR1 is SGHNT and CDR2 is YYREEE (reference sequence). V was trimmed by 0 bases and J by 4 bases, leaving 11 bases between them. The CDR3 is made up of 16 amino acids. TCRdb re-called the reads with MiXCR, one entry per CDR3 protein. Here the sample spans about 24,000 distinct CDR3 sequences, roughly 50% being singletons. The sequence derives from a human donor in good health. The rearrangement links TRBV5-4 to TRBJ1-6; tentatively, D is TRBD1 (5 bases). Sequencing was done on a sample of cultured T cells, either the whole culture or a sorted T cell fraction (not recorded which). CDR3 residues: CASSLVGRGYNSPLHF. CDR3 in DNA: TGTGCCAGCAGCTTGGTAGGGAGGGGTTATAATTCACCCCTCCACTTT.